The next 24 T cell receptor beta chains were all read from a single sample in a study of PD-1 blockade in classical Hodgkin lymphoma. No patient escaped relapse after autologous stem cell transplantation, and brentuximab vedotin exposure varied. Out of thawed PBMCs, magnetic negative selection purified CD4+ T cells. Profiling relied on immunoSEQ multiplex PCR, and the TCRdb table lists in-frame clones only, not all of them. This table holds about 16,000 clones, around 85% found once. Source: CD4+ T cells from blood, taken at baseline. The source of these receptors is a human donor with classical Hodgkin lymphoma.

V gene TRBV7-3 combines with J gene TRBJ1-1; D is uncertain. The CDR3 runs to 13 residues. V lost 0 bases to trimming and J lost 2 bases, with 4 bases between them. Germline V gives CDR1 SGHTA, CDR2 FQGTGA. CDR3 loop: CASSLTPNTEAFF. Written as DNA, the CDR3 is TGTGCCAGCAGCTTAACCCCCAACACTGAAGCTTTCTTT.

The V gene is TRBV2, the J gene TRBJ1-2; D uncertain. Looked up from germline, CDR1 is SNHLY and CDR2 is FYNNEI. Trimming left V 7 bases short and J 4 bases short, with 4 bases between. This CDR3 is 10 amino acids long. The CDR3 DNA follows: TGTGCCAGCAATAGCTATGGCTACACCTTC. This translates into CASNSYGYTF.

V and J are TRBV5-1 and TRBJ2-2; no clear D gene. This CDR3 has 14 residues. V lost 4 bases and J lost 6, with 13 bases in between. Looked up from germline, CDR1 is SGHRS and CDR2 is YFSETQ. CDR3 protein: CASSLEHAAGELFF. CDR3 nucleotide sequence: TGCGCCAGCAGCCTGGAACACGCGGCCGGGGAGCTGTTTTTT.

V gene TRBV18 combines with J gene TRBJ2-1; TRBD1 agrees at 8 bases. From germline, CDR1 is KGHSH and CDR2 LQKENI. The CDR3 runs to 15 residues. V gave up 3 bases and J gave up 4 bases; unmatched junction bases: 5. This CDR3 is CASSPTTGEYNEQFF. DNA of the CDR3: TGTGCCAGCTCACCGACGACAGGGGAGTACAATGAGCAGTTCTTC.

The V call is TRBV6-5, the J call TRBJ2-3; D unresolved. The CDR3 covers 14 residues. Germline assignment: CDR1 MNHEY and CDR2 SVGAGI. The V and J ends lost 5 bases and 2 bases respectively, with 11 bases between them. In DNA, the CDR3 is TGTGCCAGCAGTCGGTCCGGTCACACAGATACGCAGTATTTT. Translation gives CASSRSGHTDTQYF.

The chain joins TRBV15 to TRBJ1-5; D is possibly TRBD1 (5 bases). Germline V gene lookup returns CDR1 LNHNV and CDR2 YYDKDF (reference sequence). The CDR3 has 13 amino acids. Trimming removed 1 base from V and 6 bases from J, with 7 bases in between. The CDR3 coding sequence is TGTGCCACCAGCAGAGCGGGGACTCAGCCCCAGCATTTT. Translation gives CATSRAGTQPQHF.

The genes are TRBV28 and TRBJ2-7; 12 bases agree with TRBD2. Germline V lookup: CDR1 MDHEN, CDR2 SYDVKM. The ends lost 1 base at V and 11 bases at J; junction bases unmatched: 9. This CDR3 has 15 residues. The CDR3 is CASSLSASGRVGEYF. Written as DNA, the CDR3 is TGTGCCAGCAGTTTATCGGCTAGCGGGAGGGTCGGAGAGTACTTC. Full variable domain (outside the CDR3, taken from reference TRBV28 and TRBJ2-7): DVKVTQSSRYLVKRTGEKVFLECVQDMDHENMFWYRQDPGLGLRLIYFSYDVKMKEKGDIPEGYSVSREKKERFSLILESASTNQTSMYLCASSLSASGRVGEYFGPGTRLTVT.

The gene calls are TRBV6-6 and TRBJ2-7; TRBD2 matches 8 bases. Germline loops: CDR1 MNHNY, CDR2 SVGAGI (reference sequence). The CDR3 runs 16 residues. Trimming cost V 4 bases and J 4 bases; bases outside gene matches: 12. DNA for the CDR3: TGTGCCAGCAGTTCCCCCGCGGGAGGCCCCTCTTACGAGCAGTACTTC. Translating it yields CASSSPAGGPSYEQYF.

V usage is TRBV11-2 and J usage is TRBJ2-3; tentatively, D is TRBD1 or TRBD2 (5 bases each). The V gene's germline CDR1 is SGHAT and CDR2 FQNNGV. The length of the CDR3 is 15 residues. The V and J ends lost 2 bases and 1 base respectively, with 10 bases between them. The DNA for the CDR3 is TGTGCCAGCAGCTTAAGTGGGACCCGCACAGATACGCAGTATTTT. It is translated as CASSLSGTRTDTQYF.

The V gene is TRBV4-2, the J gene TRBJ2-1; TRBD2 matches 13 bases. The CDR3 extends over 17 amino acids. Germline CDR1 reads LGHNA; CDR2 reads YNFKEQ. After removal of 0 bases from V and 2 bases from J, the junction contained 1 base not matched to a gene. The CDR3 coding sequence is TGTGCCAGCAGCCAAGATGGACTAGCGGGGGCCTACAATGAGCAGTTCTTC. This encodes CASSQDGLAGAYNEQFF.

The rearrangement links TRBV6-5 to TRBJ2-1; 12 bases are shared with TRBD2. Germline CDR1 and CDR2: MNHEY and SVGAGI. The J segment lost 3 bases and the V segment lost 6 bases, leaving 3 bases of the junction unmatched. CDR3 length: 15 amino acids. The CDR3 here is CASSRLAGDYNEQFF. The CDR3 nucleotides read TGTGCCAGCAGCCGACTAGCGGGGGACTACAATGAGCAGTTCTTC.

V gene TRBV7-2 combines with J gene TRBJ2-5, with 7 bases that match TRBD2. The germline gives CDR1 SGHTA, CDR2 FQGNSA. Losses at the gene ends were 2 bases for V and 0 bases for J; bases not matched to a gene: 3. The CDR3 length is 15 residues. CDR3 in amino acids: CASSLFGGNQETQYF. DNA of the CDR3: TGTGCCAGCAGCTTATTCGGGGGGAACCAAGAGACCCAGTACTTC.

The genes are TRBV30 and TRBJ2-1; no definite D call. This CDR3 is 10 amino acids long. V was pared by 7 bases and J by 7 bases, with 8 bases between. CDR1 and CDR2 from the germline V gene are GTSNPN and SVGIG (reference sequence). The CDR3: CAYSGNEQFF. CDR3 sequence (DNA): TGTGCCTACTCTGGTAATGAGCAGTTCTTC.

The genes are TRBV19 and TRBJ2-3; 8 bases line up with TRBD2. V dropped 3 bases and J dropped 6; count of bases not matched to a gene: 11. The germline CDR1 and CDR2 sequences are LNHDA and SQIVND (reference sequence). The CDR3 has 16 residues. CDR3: CASSIGSGGGWDTQYF. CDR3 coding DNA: TGTGCCAGTAGTATTGGAAGCGGGGGAGGGTGGGATACGCAGTATTTT. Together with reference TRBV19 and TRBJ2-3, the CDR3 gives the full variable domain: DGGITQSPKYLFRKEGQNVTLSCEQNLNHDAMYWYRQDPGQGLRLIYYSQIVNDFQKGDIAEGYSVSREKKESFPLTVTSAQKNPTAFYLCASSIGSGGGWDTQYFGPGTRLTVL.

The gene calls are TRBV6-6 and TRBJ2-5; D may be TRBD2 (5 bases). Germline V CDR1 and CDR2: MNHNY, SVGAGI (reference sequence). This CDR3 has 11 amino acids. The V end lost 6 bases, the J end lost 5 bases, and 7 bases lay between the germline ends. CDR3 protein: CASSRRETQYF. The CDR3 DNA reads TGTGCCAGCAGCCGGAGGGAGACCCAGTACTTC.

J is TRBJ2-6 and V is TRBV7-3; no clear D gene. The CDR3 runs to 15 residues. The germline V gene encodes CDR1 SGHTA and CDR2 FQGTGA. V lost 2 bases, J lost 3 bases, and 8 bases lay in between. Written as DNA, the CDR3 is TGTGCCAGCAGCTTAGGAGACATTGGGGCCAACGTCCTGACTTTC. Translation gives CASSLGDIGANVLTF.

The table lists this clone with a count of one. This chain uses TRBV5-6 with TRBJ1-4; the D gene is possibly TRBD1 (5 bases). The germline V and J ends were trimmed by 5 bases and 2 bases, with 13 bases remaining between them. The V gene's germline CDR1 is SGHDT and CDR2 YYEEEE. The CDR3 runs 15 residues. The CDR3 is CASSLIGETNEKLFF. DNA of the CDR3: TGTGCCAGCAGTCTAATAGGGGAGACTAATGAAAAACTGTTTTTT.

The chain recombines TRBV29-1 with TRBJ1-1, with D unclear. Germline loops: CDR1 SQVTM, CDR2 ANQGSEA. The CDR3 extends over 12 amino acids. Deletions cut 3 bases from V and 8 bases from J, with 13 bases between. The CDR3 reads CSVDSGSSEAFF. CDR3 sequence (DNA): TGCAGCGTTGATTCCGGCAGCAGCGAAGCTTTCTTT.

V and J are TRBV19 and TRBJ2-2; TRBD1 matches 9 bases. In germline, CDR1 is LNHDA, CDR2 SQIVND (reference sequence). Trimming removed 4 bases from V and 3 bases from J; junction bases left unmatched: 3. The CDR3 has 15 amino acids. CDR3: CASSTQGADTGELFF. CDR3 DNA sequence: TGTGCCAGTAGTACACAGGGGGCTGACACCGGGGAGCTGTTTTTT.

The CDR3 DNA follows: TGTGCCAGCAGTTTTTCGTTCCAGGACAGGTCACACAGGTACGAGCAGTACTTC. Protein: CASSFSFQDRSHRYEQYF. This chain uses TRBV28 with TRBJ2-7; 7 positions match TRBD1. This CDR3 has 18 amino acids. In germline, CDR1 is MDHEN, CDR2 SYDVKM. With V trimmed by 3 bases and J by 4 bases, 18 bases remained unmatched. Variable domain in full (rest from reference TRBV28 and TRBJ2-7): DVKVTQSSRYLVKRTGEKVFLECVQDMDHENMFWYRQDPGLGLRLIYFSYDVKMKEKGDIPEGYSVSREKKERFSLILESASTNQTSMYLCASSFSFQDRSHRYEQYFGPGTRLTVT.

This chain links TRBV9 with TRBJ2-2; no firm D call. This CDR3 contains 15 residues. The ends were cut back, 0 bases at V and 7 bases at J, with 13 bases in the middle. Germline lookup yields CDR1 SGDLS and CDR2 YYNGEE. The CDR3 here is CASSVVDGRNGELFF. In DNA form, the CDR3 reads TGTGCCAGCAGCGTAGTGGACGGGCGGAACGGGGAGCTGTTTTTT.

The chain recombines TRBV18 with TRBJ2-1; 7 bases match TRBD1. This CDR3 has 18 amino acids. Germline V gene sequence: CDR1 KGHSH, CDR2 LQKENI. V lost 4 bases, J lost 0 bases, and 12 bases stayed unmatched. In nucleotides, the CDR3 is TGTGCCAGCTCACTGTCGGGACAGATTTTTTCCTCCTACAATGAGCAGTTCTTC. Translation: CASSLSGQIFSSYNEQFF.

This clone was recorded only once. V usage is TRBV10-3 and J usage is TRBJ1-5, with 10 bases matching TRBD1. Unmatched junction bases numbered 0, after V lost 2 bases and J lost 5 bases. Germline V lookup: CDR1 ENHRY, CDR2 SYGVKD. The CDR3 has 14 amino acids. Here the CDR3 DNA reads TGTGCCATCAGTGAGGGACAGGGGGATCAGCCCCAGCATTTT. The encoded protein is CAISEGQGDQPQHF.

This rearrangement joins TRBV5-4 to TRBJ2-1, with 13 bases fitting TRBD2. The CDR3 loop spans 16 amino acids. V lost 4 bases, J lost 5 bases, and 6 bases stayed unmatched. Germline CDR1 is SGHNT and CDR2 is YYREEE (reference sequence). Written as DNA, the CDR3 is TGTGCCAGCAGCCAAAGACTAGCGGGAGGCCACAATGAGCAGTTCTTC. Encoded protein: CASSQRLAGGHNEQFF.